Below, 19 T cell receptor beta chains from the same sample are listed, as sequenced in a study of T-cell memory formation after mild COVID-19. TCRdb ran MiXCR on the 5' RACE reads and lists one entry per CDR3 protein. This table has around 210,000 distinct CDR3 sequences, approximately 10% appearing once. The sequenced sample consisted of PBMCs or a T cell subset sorted from them (not recorded which). Every receptor here comes from a man in his late teens or twenties who had mild COVID-19 (a few samples of this study predate the infection). Cell type and time point are not known.

This clonotype was counted at least ten times. This chain connects TRBV5-1 to TRBJ2-5, with TRBD2 matching over 11 bases. Germline values: CDR1 SGHRS, CDR2 YFSETQ. The CDR3 covers 16 residues. The trim removed 0 bases at V and 4 bases at J, leaving 5 bases unmatched. This CDR3 is CASSLARLAGGETQYF. In nucleotides, the CDR3 is TGCGCCAGCAGCTTGGCCCGTCTAGCGGGGGGAGAGACCCAGTACTTC. The full variable domain, with the rest looked up from reference TRBV5-1 and TRBJ2-5, is KAGVTQTPRYLIKTRGQQVTLSCSPISGHRSVSWYQQTPGQGLQFLFEYFSETQRNKGNFPGRFSGRQFSNSRSEMNVSTLELGDSALYLCASSLARLAGGETQYFGPGTRLLVL.

This clonotype is medium-sized in the sample. This rearrangement joins TRBV7-2 to TRBJ2-3; D perhaps matches TRBD1 (5 bases). The V and J ends lost 4 bases and 5 bases respectively, with 13 bases between them. The CDR3 sequence is 14 residues long. The V gene's germline CDR1 is SGHTA and CDR2 FQGNSA. The CDR3 nucleotides read TGTGCCAGCAGCTCGACCAGGGTCGGAGATACGCAGTATTTT. Protein sequence: CASSSTRVGDTQYF.

In DNA, the CDR3 is TGCGCCAGCAGCAAGGACAGCCCCCGGAATGAGCAGTTCTTC. It is translated as CASSKDSPRNEQFF. V gene TRBV5-1 combines with J gene TRBJ2-1, with D possibly matching TRBD1 (6 bases). There are 14 residues in the CDR3. V was pared by 4 bases and J by 7 bases, with 15 bases between. Germline V lookup: CDR1 SGHRS, CDR2 YFSETQ.

This clonotype was observed a few times. V and J are TRBV11-2 and TRBJ1-4; D might be TRBD1 (6 bases). Per germline, CDR1 SGHAT and CDR2 FQNNGV. This CDR3 region has 13 residues. V lost 5 bases to trimming and J lost 7 bases, with 11 bases between them. The CDR3 sequence: CASSGQPTEKLFF. CDR3 bases: TGTGCCAGCAGCGGACAGCCCACTGAAAAACTGTTTTTT.

There are a few counts of this clonotype. V gene TRBV4-3 combines with J gene TRBJ2-1; D may be TRBD1 (6 bases). The ends were cut back, 4 bases at V and 7 bases at J, with 14 bases in the middle. The CDR3 has 14 amino acids. The germline V gene encodes CDR1 LGHNA and CDR2 YSLEER. The CDR3 region is CASSPSDRGNEQFF. CDR3 nucleotide sequence: TGCGCCAGCAGCCCCTCGGACAGAGGGAATGAGCAGTTCTTC.

This clonotype was seen ten or more times. The chain combines TRBV27 with TRBJ1-5, with 7 bases matching TRBD1. This CDR3 is built from 14 residues. CDR1 is MNHEY, CDR2 SMNVEV, per germline (reference sequence). V was pared by 3 bases and J by 2 bases, with 1 base of the junction left unmatched. CDR3 DNA: TGTGCCAGCAGTTTTGGACAGGGCAATCAGCCCCAGCATTTT. This translates into CASSFGQGNQPQHF.

This clonotype was counted between two and nine times. The rearrangement joins TRBV30 to TRBJ1-1; 9 nucleotides line up with TRBD1. V shed 4 bases and J 11 bases; nucleotides not matched to a gene: 11. The CDR3 runs to 13 residues. Germline assignment: CDR1 GTSNPN and CDR2 SVGIG (reference sequence). Here the CDR3 DNA reads TGTGCCTGGAAAAAAGACAGGGGGTTTATGGCTTTCTTT. This translates into CAWKKDRGFMAFF.

The V and J genes are TRBV4-3 and TRBJ2-1; 9 nucleotides agree with TRBD2. Germline V gives CDR1 LGHNA, CDR2 YSLEER. V was clipped by 0 bases and J by 10 bases; unmatched bases: 7. The CDR3 is 15 amino acids. The CDR3 sequence: CASSQEAGGVREQFF. The CDR3, as DNA: TGCGCCAGCAGCCAAGAGGCGGGGGGGGTTCGAGAGCAGTTCTTC.

This clonotype was seen many times. The chain uses TRBV6-5 and TRBJ2-1, with D perhaps matching TRBD2 (5 bases). V gave up 0 bases and J gave up 8 bases, with 11 bases separating them. The germline V gene encodes CDR1 MNHEY and CDR2 SVGAGI. The CDR3 consists of 14 residues. DNA for the CDR3: TGTGCCAGCAGTTACTCGCTAGCCCAGGATGAGCAGTTCTTC. This sequence encodes CASSYSLAQDEQFF.

In this sample, this clonotype turned up many times. The chain recombines TRBV7-2 with TRBJ2-4; 8 bases agree with TRBD2. There are 19 residues in the CDR3. The V and J ends lost 0 bases and 0 bases, in that order; junction bases with no gene match: 10. Germline assignment: CDR1 SGHTA and CDR2 FQGNSA. The CDR3 protein is CASSLALARGVLAKNIQYF. The CDR3 bases are TGTGCCAGCAGCTTAGCCTTGGCGCGGGGGGTACTAGCCAAAAACATTCAGTACTTC.

The chain recombines TRBV3-1 with TRBJ2-3; D gene unclear. CDR3 length: 14 residues. Germline-derived CDR1 and CDR2 are LGHDT and YNNKEL (reference sequence). V lost 4 bases, J lost 6 bases, and 14 bases lay in between. CDR3 nucleotides: TGTGCCAGCAGCCCATTAGTTTCCGTCGATACGCAGTATTTT. Translating it yields CASSPLVSVDTQYF.

This clonotype was seen many times. The chain employs TRBV4-2 and TRBJ2-1; D not resolved. The CDR3 covers 16 residues. Germline CDR1 is LGHNA and CDR2 is YNFKEQ. Trimming removed 0 bases at V and 1 base at J, with 10 bases between. CDR3 sequence: CASSQEDVSSYNEQFF. Written as DNA, the CDR3 is TGTGCCAGCAGCCAAGAGGACGTATCATCCTACAATGAGCAGTTCTTC.

The rearrangement joins TRBV5-1 to TRBJ2-7; 8 positions match TRBD2. The V gene's germline CDR1 is SGHRS and CDR2 YFSETQ. This CDR3 is 13 amino acids long. Trimming at V came to 4 bases and at J to 6 bases, leaving 6 bases not matched to a gene. As DNA, the CDR3 is TGCGCCAGCAGCGGCGGGACTAGTGGCGAGCAGTACTTC. Amino acid sequence: CASSGGTSGEQYF.

This clonotype has ten or more counts. This chain joins TRBV4-1 and TRBJ2-3, with D unresolved. The CDR3 totals 16 residues. From germline, CDR1 is MGHRA and CDR2 YSYEKL. The ends were cut back, 0 bases at V and 0 bases at J, with 10 bases in the middle. The CDR3 loop reads CASSQETTPSTDTQYF. The CDR3 DNA is TGCGCCAGCAGCCAAGAGACGACTCCTAGCACAGATACGCAGTATTTT.

This clonotype was seen a few times. The chain couples TRBV12-3 or TRBV12-4 to TRBJ1-4, with TRBD1 matching over 8 bases. J gave up 12 bases and V 4 bases, and 10 bases lay outside the gene matches. This CDR3 has 14 amino acids. CDR3 protein: CASSYTGGSQELFF. Here the CDR3 DNA reads TGTGCCAGCAGTTATACAGGGGGTTCTCAGGAACTGTTTTTT.

There are a few counts of this clonotype. V is TRBV7-2 and J is TRBJ1-5, with unresolved D. V was pared by 3 bases and J by 0 bases, with 3 bases between. Germline V gene data show CDR1 as SGHTA and CDR2 as FQGNSA. The CDR3 is 13 amino acids. CDR3 in DNA: TGTGCCAGCAGCTTTGATAGCAATCAGCCCCAGCATTTT. Translated, it gives CASSFDSNQPQHF.

A few counts support this clonotype. The chain uses TRBV7-8 and TRBJ2-1; tentatively, D is TRBD2 (6 bases). The germline CDR1 and CDR2 sequences are SGHVS and FQNEAQ. The ends were cut back, 4 bases at V and 3 bases at J, with 13 bases in the middle. This CDR3 spans 15 amino acids. The CDR3 DNA reads as TGTGCCAGCAGCTCGGGACTCCCATTCTACAATGAGCAGTTCTTC. Encoded protein: CASSSGLPFYNEQFF.

This clonotype was recorded at least ten times. The chain couples TRBV5-1 to TRBJ2-1; TRBD1 might be the D (6 bases). The CDR3 covers 16 residues. V was shortened by 4 bases and J by 4 bases, with 18 bases between the two germline ends. CDR1 and CDR2 (germline): SGHRS, YFSETQ. The CDR3 is CASSQDPGHGYNEQFF. DNA for the CDR3: TGCGCCAGCAGCCAGGATCCGGGACATGGGTACAATGAGCAGTTCTTC.

The V gene is TRBV20-1, the J gene TRBJ1-5; 7 nucleotides line up with TRBD1. The CDR3 spans 14 residues. V shed 5 bases, J shed 5 bases, and the junction held 9 bases outside the gene matches. The germline gives CDR1 DFQATT, CDR2 SNEGSKA (reference sequence). This CDR3 reads CSAGRRGGYQPQHF. The CDR3 coding sequence is TGCAGTGCTGGACGCAGGGGGGGTTATCAGCCCCAGCATTTT.